The 30 T cell receptor beta chains in this list originate from one sample, sequenced in a study of T cells after yellow fever vaccination. TCRdb itself ran the 5' RACE reads through MiXCR, one entry per CDR3 protein. The sample includes hundreds of thousands of distinct CDR3 sequences, 18% of them seen just once. Sequencing was performed on PBMCs, taken before the yellow fever booster vaccination. The receptors were gathered from a man between 18 and 29 years old who received the YFV17D yellow fever vaccine.

J is TRBJ2-1 and V is TRBV7-6; TRBD2 matches 10 bases. Trimming took 2 bases from V and 5 from J; bases not matched to a gene: 3. Germline CDR1 and CDR2: SGHVS and FNYEAQ. CDR3 length: 15 residues. The CDR3 DNA reads as TGTGCCAGCAGCTTAAGCCTAGCGGGGGACAATGAGCAGTTCTTC. This encodes CASSLSLAGDNEQFF.

Only a few counts were recorded for this clonotype. The chain is built from TRBV12-3 or TRBV12-4 and TRBJ1-5; weak D call: TRBD1 (6 bases). V was trimmed by 6 bases and J by 2 bases, leaving 11 bases between them. The length of the CDR3 is 14 residues. As DNA, the CDR3 is TGTGCCAGCAGGCAGGGGCGTCGCAATCAGCCCCAGCATTTT. Translating gives CASRQGRRNQPQHF.

This clonotype was detected a few times. CDR3 region: CASSHPGGGIRDTQYF. The CDR3 bases are TGCGCCAGCAGCCACCCTGGCGGGGGGATCAGAGATACGCAGTATTTT. V usage is TRBV4-1 and J usage is TRBJ2-3, with 8 bases fitting TRBD2. Germline V lookup: CDR1 MGHRA, CDR2 YSYEKL. J lost 5 bases, V lost 3 bases, and 10 bases had no gene match. The CDR3 is 16 residues long.

This clonotype was observed a handful of times. The rearrangement joins TRBV18 to TRBJ2-3, with 8 bases aligning to TRBD1. V lost 4 bases to trimming and J lost 4 bases; unmatched junction nucleotides: 7. This CDR3 contains 15 residues. The germline V gene has CDR1 KGHSH and CDR2 LQKENI. CDR3: CASSRQGLGADTQYF. In DNA, the CDR3 is TGTGCCAGCTCACGACAGGGGTTAGGAGCAGATACGCAGTATTTT.

The chain is built from TRBV12-3 or TRBV12-4 and TRBJ2-3; the match to TRBD1 covers 10 bases. The ends lost 6 bases at V and 4 bases at J; junction bases unmatched: 7. This CDR3 comprises 15 residues. CDR3 protein: CASRLTGGGPDTQYF. The CDR3 region has the DNA TGTGCCAGCAGGTTGACAGGGGGCGGCCCAGATACGCAGTATTTT.

The genes are TRBV29-1 and TRBJ2-5, with D perhaps matching TRBD2 (6 bases). CDR1 and CDR2 from the germline V gene are SQVTM and ANQGSEA. The V end lost 0 bases, the J end lost 5 bases, and 19 bases lay between the germline ends. This CDR3 spans 16 amino acids. The CDR3 reads CSVEDPGGEFRETQYF. CDR3 DNA sequence: TGCAGCGTTGAAGATCCGGGCGGGGAGTTCCGGGAGACCCAGTACTTC.

This clonotype came up a few times. V and J are TRBV3-1 and TRBJ2-2; no definite D call. This CDR3 region has 16 residues. Germline assignment: CDR1 LGHDT and CDR2 YNNKEL (reference sequence). V gave up 1 base and J gave up 6 bases, with 15 bases separating them. DNA of the CDR3: TGTGCCAGCAGCCAAGGGGCTCTACGTGGCGCCGGGGAGCTGTTTTTT. This sequence encodes CASSQGALRGAGELFF.

The chain carries TRBV12-3 or TRBV12-4 and TRBJ2-5; 7 bases are shared with TRBD2. The CDR3 contains 14 residues. Germline trimming cut 3 bases from V and 7 bases from J; bases unmatched to any gene: 8. The CDR3 DNA reads TGTGCCAGCAGTTTGGGAGGGTCCCTAAGGACCCAGTACTTC. Protein product: CASSLGGSLRTQYF.

This clonotype was seen a handful of times. The chain links TRBV7-2 to TRBJ2-1, with TRBD2 identical over 10 bases. Germline-derived CDR1 and CDR2 are SGHTA and FQGNSA. The V and J ends lost 4 bases and 9 bases, in that order; junction bases with no gene match: 6. The length of the CDR3 is 14 residues. The CDR3 spells CASSSQRGGTEQFF. CDR3 nucleotides: TGTGCCAGCAGCTCGCAGCGGGGGGGCACTGAGCAGTTCTTC.

The genes are TRBV6-6 and TRBJ1-5; 7 nucleotides match TRBD1. After removal of 6 bases from V and 3 bases from J, the junction contained 2 bases not matched to a gene. The length of the CDR3 is 13 residues. CDR1 and CDR2 from the germline V gene are MNHNY and SVGAGI (reference sequence). The CDR3 DNA sequence: TGTGCCAGCAGACAGGGGCCCAATCAGCCCCAGCATTTT. Translation: CASRQGPNQPQHF.

This clonotype was picked up a small number of times. The rearrangement uses TRBV9 and TRBJ2-7; the D call may be TRBD1 or TRBD2 (6 bases each). The CDR3 extends over 16 amino acids. Germline V gene lookup returns CDR1 SGDLS and CDR2 YYNGEE. The V end lost 0 bases, the J end lost 5 bases, and 18 bases lay between the germline ends. CDR3 sequence (DNA): TGTGCCAGCAGCGTAGGAGGAGGGCAGAGGGGGGACGAGCAGTACTTC. Its protein is CASSVGGGQRGDEQYF. Drawing the rest from reference TRBV9 and TRBJ2-7, the complete variable domain is DSGVTQTPKHLITATGQRVTLRCSPRSGDLSVYWYQQSLDQGLQFLIQYYNGEERAKGNILERFSAQQFPDLHSELNLSSLELGDSALYFCASSVGGGQRGDEQYFGPGTRLTVT.

The V and J genes are TRBV19 and TRBJ2-2; D is uncertain. Germline CDR1 LNHDA, CDR2 SQIVND (reference sequence). The CDR3 is 14 residues long. Trimming stripped 3 bases from V and 2 bases from J, with 7 bases between. The CDR3 nucleotides read TGTGCCAGTAGTATCACAGTCAACACCGGGGAGCTGTTTTTT. It codes for CASSITVNTGELFF.

This clonotype was observed a few times. The chain combines TRBV5-1 with TRBJ2-7; 8 bases agree with TRBD1. The CDR3 sequence is 13 residues long. Germline V gene lookup returns CDR1 SGHRS and CDR2 YFSETQ. The CDR3 DNA is TGTGCCAGCAGTTACGGGACAGGCTACGAGCAGTACGTC. This encodes CASSYGTGYEQYV.

The J gene is TRBJ2-1, the V gene TRBV20-1, with D hard to call. The CDR3 is made up of 15 amino acids. Germline V gene lookup returns CDR1 DFQATT and CDR2 SNEGSKA (reference sequence). Trimming took 0 bases from V and 2 from J, leaving 11 bases between them. The CDR3 DNA reads TGCAGTGCTAGAGATCCGCGGACGCCCTACAATGAGCAGTTCTTC. The encoded protein is CSARDPRTPYNEQFF.

The chain couples TRBV29-1 to TRBJ2-5; the D gene could be TRBD1 or TRBD2 (5 bases each). The CDR3 is 12 amino acids. The germline gives CDR1 SQVTM, CDR2 ANQGSEA. Trimming removed 5 bases from V and 5 bases from J, with 12 bases in between. In nucleotides, the CDR3 is TGCAGCGTTCCAGGGACGGACGAGACCCAGTACTTC. Protein: CSVPGTDETQYF.

In DNA, the CDR3 is TGTGCCAGTAGTCCCCGGACCCCCCGCACTGAAGCTTTCTTT. Residues: CASSPRTPRTEAFF. The rearrangement joins TRBV19 to TRBJ1-1; no firm D call. CDR3 length: 14 amino acids. The V gene lost 5 bases and the J gene lost 4 bases, with 14 bases spanning the gap. Germline CDR1 LNHDA, CDR2 SQIVND (reference sequence).

This clonotype was seen more than once but under ten times. This chain joins TRBV7-2 and TRBJ2-1; no firm D call. CDR3 length: 16 amino acids. Trimming cost V 1 base and J 0 bases, with 10 bases left between them. Germline loops: CDR1 SGHTA, CDR2 FQGNSA. This chain's CDR3 is CASSLGAADSYNEQFF. For the CDR3, the DNA is TGTGCCAGCAGCTTAGGTGCGGCTGACTCCTACAATGAGCAGTTCTTC.

The chain recombines TRBV5-1 with TRBJ2-1; 12 bases line up with TRBD1. CDR3 length equals 18 residues. The V and J ends lost 4 bases and 7 bases, in that order; junction bases with no gene match: 15. The germline V gene encodes CDR1 SGHRS and CDR2 YFSETQ. The CDR3 spells CASSMGPTGTGGGNEQFF. The CDR3 DNA sequence: TGCGCCAGCAGCATGGGGCCGACCGGGACAGGGGGCGGGAATGAGCAGTTCTTC. Combining the CDR3 with reference TRBV5-1 and TRBJ2-1 gives the whole variable domain KAGVTQTPRYLIKTRGQQVTLSCSPISGHRSVSWYQQTPGQGLQFLFEYFSETQRNKGNFPGRFSGRQFSNSRSEMNVSTLELGDSALYLCASSMGPTGTGGGNEQFFGPGTRLTVL.

Comments on this clonotype: Lacking the conserved final phenylalanine or tryptophan, this CDR3 likely reflects a read error. It is unclear where the CDR3 begins or ends on the DNA, so no DNA is shown, and the CDR3 is as TCRdb lists it. This chain joins TRBV20-1 and TRBJ1-1; TRBD1, the table's D call, lacks a check against the DNA. Germline-derived CDR1 and CDR2 are DFQATT and SNEGSKA (reference sequence). The CDR3 spans 13 amino acids, including both terminal residues. The CDR3 protein is CSAATPGQTVRAI.

V usage is TRBV12-3 or TRBV12-4 and J usage is TRBJ2-1; 12 bases align to TRBD1. The CDR3 extends over 15 amino acids. V dropped 4 bases and J dropped 10; count of bases not matched to a gene: 8. The CDR3 DNA follows: TGTGCCAGCAGTTACCACGGGACAGGGGGCAACGAGCAGTTCTTC. Protein: CASSYHGTGGNEQFF.

This clonotype was found a few times. The chain combines TRBV13 with TRBJ2-3, with 8 bases that match TRBD2. Looked up from germline, CDR1 is PRHDT and CDR2 is FYEKMQ (reference sequence). CDR3 length: 16 amino acids. The V gene end was trimmed by 5 bases and the J gene end by 5 bases; junction bases not matched to a gene: 12. The CDR3: CASSPRGALGGDTQYF. In DNA, the CDR3 is TGTGCCAGCAGCCCGCGGGGGGCCCTGGGTGGAGATACGCAGTATTTT. Drawing the rest from reference TRBV13 and TRBJ2-3, the complete variable domain is AAGVIQSPRHLIKEKRETATLKCYPIPRHDTVYWYQQGPGQDPQFLISFYEKMQSDKGSIPDRFSAQQFSDYHSELNMSSLELGDSALYFCASSPRGALGGDTQYFGPGTRLTVL.

The V and J genes are TRBV9 and TRBJ1-2, with D tentatively TRBD1 (5 bases). Germline V gene lookup returns CDR1 SGDLS and CDR2 YYNGEE. This CDR3 contains 11 residues. Trimming removed 3 bases from V and 8 bases from J, with 8 bases in between. The CDR3 loop is CASSDQGGYTF. Written as DNA, the CDR3 is TGTGCCAGCAGCGATCAGGGCGGCTACACCTTC.

This chain connects TRBV24-1 to TRBJ2-3; 8 positions agree with TRBD2. Germline values: CDR1 KGHDR, CDR2 SFDVKD. This CDR3 spans 17 amino acids. With 1 base clipped from V and 0 bases from J, the junction kept 5 bases outside the gene matches. CDR3 in amino acids: CATSDLRAGASTDTQYF. The CDR3 bases are TGTGCCACCAGTGATTTAAGAGCGGGGGCTAGCACAGATACGCAGTATTTT.

The chain links TRBV29-1 to TRBJ2-5; D is uncertain. This CDR3 is 13 amino acids long. Germline assignment: CDR1 SQVTM and CDR2 ANQGSEA. Trimming removed 5 bases at V and 4 bases at J, with 14 bases between. This CDR3 is CSVRGLGPETQYF. CDR3 coding DNA: TGCAGCGTTAGAGGTCTGGGTCCAGAGACCCAGTACTTC.

The rearrangement joins TRBV7-6 to TRBJ1-4; 7 nucleotides align to TRBD1. The CDR3 is 15 residues long. V lost 1 base and J lost 5; bases outside the gene matches: 4. Germline values: CDR1 SGHVS, CDR2 FNYEAQ. The chain's CDR3 is CASSLEDRRNEKLFF. The CDR3 nucleotides are TGTGCCAGCAGCTTAGAGGACAGGCGGAATGAAAAACTGTTTTTT.

This clonotype was detected ten times or more. The chain couples TRBV5-1 to TRBJ1-1; D unclear. Germline loops: CDR1 SGHRS, CDR2 YFSETQ. The CDR3 consists of 13 residues. V was shortened by 0 bases and J by 1 base, with 4 bases between the two germline ends. The CDR3 DNA is TGCGCCAGCAGCTTGGCAGCGAACACTGAAGCTTTCTTT. Translated, it gives CASSLAANTEAFF.

The chain recombines TRBV7-3 with TRBJ2-2; 13 nucleotides match TRBD2. Trimming at V came to 6 bases and at J to 4 bases, leaving 5 bases not matched to a gene. Germline V gene data show CDR1 as SGHTA and CDR2 as FQGTGA. The CDR3 contains 16 residues. This CDR3 reads CASSFGLAGATGELFF. CDR3 nucleotides: TGTGCCAGCAGTTTCGGACTAGCGGGGGCCACCGGGGAGCTGTTTTTT. Full variable domain (rest looked up from reference TRBV7-3 and TRBJ2-2): GAGVSQTPSNKVTEKGKYVELRCDPISGHTALYWYRQSLGQGPEFLIYFQGTGAADDSGLPNDRFFAVRPEGSVSTLKIQRTERGDSAVYLCASSFGLAGATGELFFGEGSRLTVL.

In this sample, this clonotype turned up a few times. The chain carries TRBV15 and TRBJ2-5; no definite D call. The germline V and J ends were trimmed by 0 bases and 2 bases, with 7 bases remaining between them. The CDR3 extends over 14 amino acids. From germline, CDR1 is LNHNV and CDR2 YYDKDF (reference sequence). CDR3 in DNA: TGTGCCACCAGCAGAGATTTGGGGCAAGAGACCCAGTACTTC. It translates to CATSRDLGQETQYF. Full variable domain (outside the CDR3, taken from reference TRBV15 and TRBJ2-5): DAMVIQNPRYQVTQFGKPVTLSCSQTLNHNVMYWYQQKSSQAPKLLFHYYDKDFNNEADTPDNFQSRRPNTSFCFLDIRSPGLGDTAMYLCATSRDLGQETQYFGPGTRLLVL.

The CDR3 reads CSASQTPGQGNYGYTF. CDR3 bases: TGCAGTGCTAGTCAAACCCCGGGACAGGGGAACTATGGCTACACCTTC. The V call is TRBV20-1, the J call TRBJ1-2; 10 bases map to TRBD1. This CDR3 spans 16 amino acids. The J segment lost 2 bases and the V segment lost 3 bases, leaving 9 bases of the junction unmatched. CDR1 and CDR2 (germline): DFQATT, SNEGSKA (reference sequence).

This clonotype came up a few times. V and J are TRBV7-9 and TRBJ2-7; TRBD1 agrees at 9 bases. CDR1 and CDR2 (germline): SEHNR, FQNEAQ (reference sequence). With V trimmed by 8 bases and J by 4 bases, 9 bases remained unmatched. The CDR3 covers 14 residues. The DNA of the CDR3 is TGTGCCAGCGGACTTGGGACAGGGATGTACGAGCAGTACTTC. Its translation: CASGLGTGMYEQYF.